A single sample is the source of the 28 T cell receptor beta chains below, sequenced in a study of T cells expressing NK-cell markers. TCRdb reprocessed the 5' RACE reads and stores each CDR3 protein as one record, lacking DNA. Its listing shows roughly 390,000 distinct CDR3 sequences. Sequenced: blood T cells: a sorted CD56 or NKG2C T cell subset, CD4+ or CD8+ T cells, or bulk PBMC T cells (not recorded which). Receptors were obtained from a man aged 18 to 69 in good health.

The chain employs TRBV5-5 and TRBJ2-7; the D call of TRBD1 rests on TCRdb alone, since no DNA is present to check it. CDR1 SGHKS and CDR2 YYEKEE come from the germline V gene (reference sequence). This CDR3 has 13 residues. CDR3 sequence: CASEWGGGYEQYF.

V gene TRBV7-2 combines with J gene TRBJ2-1; TCRdb names TRBD1, which stays unverified in the absence of DNA. CDR1 is SGHTA and CDR2 is FQGNSA in the germline V gene. The CDR3 length is 14 residues. This CDR3 is CASSLAFQGEEQFF.

V and J are TRBV12-5 and TRBJ2-5. This CDR3 comprises 11 residues. The germline gives CDR1 LGHNT, CDR2 FRNRAP. The CDR3 loop reads CASGLVETQYF.

The gene calls are TRBV12-3 or TRBV12-4 and TRBJ1-5; TCRdb selects TRBD1, and the lack of DNA leaves this call unchecked. This CDR3 has 15 amino acids. CDR3 residues: CANVRDRGSNQPQHF.

The chain couples TRBV7-2 to TRBJ1-5; with no DNA, the TCRdb D assignment of TRBD1 cannot be verified. Germline loops: CDR1 SGHTA, CDR2 FQGNSA. CDR3 length: 14 residues. The CDR3: CASSQGQGNQPQHF. Full variable domain (rest looked up from reference TRBV7-2 and TRBJ1-5): GAGVSQSPSNKVTEKGKDVELRCDPISGHTALYWYRQSLGQGLEFLIYFQGNSAPDKSGLPSDRFSAERTGGSVSTLTIQRTQQEDSAVYLCASSQGQGNQPQHFGDGTRLSIL.

The chain combines TRBV12-3 or TRBV12-4 with TRBJ2-3; without DNA, the TCRdb call of TRBD2 cannot be checked. The CDR3 length is 13 residues. The CDR3 protein is CASSPEEEDTQYF.

The CDR3 sequence is CASSQRGENTGELFF. J is TRBJ2-2 and V is TRBV4-2; absent DNA, TCRdb's TRBD1 call cannot be checked. The length of the CDR3 is 15 residues. The germline gives CDR1 LGHNA, CDR2 YNFKEQ.

The chain has TRBV4-1 and TRBJ1-4; the TRBD1 assignment by TCRdb is unverifiable without DNA. Germline assignment: CDR1 MGHRA and CDR2 YSYEKL. The CDR3 is 17 residues long. CDR3: CASSPRERGAANEKLFF.

V usage is TRBV6-1 and J usage is TRBJ2-2; the D call of TRBD1 rests on TCRdb alone, since no DNA is present to check it. This CDR3 spans 16 amino acids. Germline V gives CDR1 MNHNS, CDR2 SASEGT. The chain's CDR3 is CASRPTGAFFTGELFF.

The V call is TRBV5-1, the J call TRBJ2-1; TCRdb indicates TRBD1, and absent DNA this call remains unverified. Germline assignment: CDR1 SGHRS and CDR2 YFSETQ. There are 15 residues in the CDR3. The CDR3 sequence: CASSPNQGASFEQFF. The entire variable domain, with the rest obtained from reference TRBV5-1 and TRBJ2-1, is as follows: KAGVTQTPRYLIKTRGQQVTLSCSPISGHRSVSWYQQTPGQGLQFLFEYFSETQRNKGNFPGRFSGRQFSNSRSEMNVSTLELGDSALYLCASSPNQGASFEQFFGPGTRLTVL.

The chain links TRBV27 to TRBJ1-1; the D call from TCRdb, TRBD1, cannot be confirmed without DNA. CDR3 size: 14 residues. Germline V gene sequence: CDR1 MNHEY, CDR2 SMNVEV (reference sequence). The CDR3 spells CASSGRDSNTEAFF.

The rearrangement links TRBV21-1 to TRBJ2-5; the D call from TCRdb, TRBD1, cannot be confirmed without DNA. TRBV21-1 is a known pseudogene. This CDR3 contains 16 residues. The chain's CDR3 is CASSKRVRGRQETQYF.

The chain employs TRBV12-3 or TRBV12-4 and TRBJ1-2; the D gene TCRdb calls, TRBD1, cannot be checked with no DNA. CDR3 length equals 14 residues. The CDR3 here is CASSSQGMPYGYTF.

The J gene is TRBJ2-1, the V gene TRBV20-1; the TRBD2 assignment by TCRdb is unverifiable without DNA. Germline V gene lookup returns CDR1 DFQATT and CDR2 SNEGSKA (reference sequence). The CDR3 extends over 14 amino acids. This chain's CDR3 is CSAGPPPGNNEQFF.

The chain links TRBV6-2 or TRBV6-3 to TRBJ2-7; TCRdb's D gene call, TRBD1, goes unchecked for lack of DNA. Germline V gene lookup returns CDR1 MNHEY and CDR2 SVGEGT. This CDR3 has 14 residues. The CDR3 is CASRDRGSSFEQYF.

V gene TRBV5-1 combines with J gene TRBJ2-7. This CDR3 is built from 16 residues. Germline V gene lookup returns CDR1 SGHRS and CDR2 YFSETQ. CDR3 region: CASSLGGGASSYEQYF.

V and J are TRBV20-1 and TRBJ2-7; TCRdb calls TRBD1, which cannot be checked without DNA. CDR1 and CDR2 (germline): DFQATT, SNEGSKA (reference sequence). The CDR3 is 12 residues long. The CDR3 loop is CSASGGRSEQYF.

The chain has TRBV20-1 and TRBJ2-7; the TCRdb D gene call, TRBD2, has no DNA to confirm it. This CDR3 has 17 amino acids. Germline CDR1 reads DFQATT; CDR2 reads SNEGSKA (reference sequence). The CDR3 reads CSARGTSGETIPYEQYF.

V gene TRBV7-8 combines with J gene TRBJ1-5. Germline-derived CDR1 and CDR2 are SGHVS and FQNEAQ. This CDR3 has 13 residues. CDR3 region: CASSAGSNQPQHF.

The chain recombines TRBV20-1 with TRBJ1-2. Germline V CDR1 and CDR2: DFQATT, SNEGSKA (reference sequence). The CDR3 totals 11 residues. This CDR3 reads CSAGAPDGYTF.

This chain connects TRBV20-1 to TRBJ1-2; TCRdb's D call, TRBD1, is unchecked because there is no DNA. Germline V gene data show CDR1 as DFQATT and CDR2 as SNEGSKA (reference sequence). The CDR3 has 14 amino acids. CDR3: CSASRAPLNYGYTF.

The CDR3 here is CASSSAWRGGETQYF. The chain couples TRBV5-1 to TRBJ2-5; TCRdb lists TRBD2, though no DNA is available to test this call. Per germline, CDR1 SGHRS and CDR2 YFSETQ. The CDR3 runs to 15 residues. Full variable domain (remainder filled in from reference TRBV5-1 and TRBJ2-5): KAGVTQTPRYLIKTRGQQVTLSCSPISGHRSVSWYQQTPGQGLQFLFEYFSETQRNKGNFPGRFSGRQFSNSRSEMNVSTLELGDSALYLCASSSAWRGGETQYFGPGTRLLVL.

The rearrangement uses TRBV21-1 and TRBJ1-2; TCRdb gives TRBD1 as the D gene, but with no DNA this cannot be confirmed. TRBV21-1 is termed a pseudogene. This CDR3 region has 18 residues. CDR3 sequence reads: CASSKVLQSGQRNYGYTF.

The chain couples TRBV7-2 to TRBJ1-3; TCRdb's D gene call, TRBD1, goes unchecked for lack of DNA. The CDR3 runs 16 residues. CDR1 SGHTA and CDR2 FQGNSA come from the germline V gene. CDR3 amino acids: CASSLVPGSSGNTIYF.

This chain links TRBV20-1 with TRBJ1-2; TCRdb's D call, TRBD1, is unchecked because there is no DNA. Germline V gene sequence: CDR1 DFQATT, CDR2 SNEGSKA (reference sequence). The CDR3 is 15 amino acids. Here the CDR3 reads CSARGGQLLNYGYTF.

The chain employs TRBV5-5 and TRBJ2-3. CDR1 and CDR2 from the germline V gene are SGHKS and YYEKEE (reference sequence). This CDR3 comprises 16 residues. The CDR3 spells CASSLGGSTNTDTQYF. Using reference TRBV5-5 and TRBJ2-3 for the parts outside the CDR3, the full variable domain is DAGVTQSPTHLIKTRGQQVTLRCSPISGHKSVSWYQQVLGQGPQFIFQYYEKEERGRGNFPDRFSARQFPNYSSELNVNALLLGDSALYLCASSLGGSTNTDTQYFGPGTRLTVL.

This chain joins TRBV27 and TRBJ2-5; TCRdb names TRBD1, which stays unverified in the absence of DNA. The germline V gene has CDR1 MNHEY and CDR2 SMNVEV (reference sequence). The CDR3 extends over 15 amino acids. CDR3 residues: CASSWIPGPQETQYF.

The chain joins TRBV18 to TRBJ2-3; TCRdb gives TRBD2 as the D gene, but with no DNA this cannot be confirmed. The germline V gene encodes CDR1 KGHSH and CDR2 LQKENI. The CDR3 spans 12 residues. The chain's CDR3 is CASSPGLAEKYF.